A single sample gave rise to the 24 T cell receptor beta chains below, sequenced in a study of T-cell memory formation after mild COVID-19. TCRdb passed the 5' RACE reads through MiXCR, listing each CDR3 protein once. This sample has 270,000 or so distinct CDR3 sequences, with roughly 17% found just once. Material for sequencing was PBMCs or a T cell subset sorted from them (not recorded which). All receptors come from a young man who had mild COVID-19 (a few samples of this study predate the infection). Cell type and time point are not known.

The rearrangement joins TRBV12-3 or TRBV12-4 to TRBJ1-1; possible D gene TRBD1, 5 bases. CDR3 length equals 14 residues. The V end was cut by 6 bases, the J end by 5 bases, with 16 bases between. As DNA, the CDR3 is TGTGCCAGCAGCCCAAGTTCCGGGGGGACTGAAGCTTTCTTT. Amino acid sequence: CASSPSSGGTEAFF.

The V gene is TRBV29-1, the J gene TRBJ1-2; 9 positions match TRBD1. After removal of 3 bases from V and 6 bases from J, the junction contained 11 bases not matched to a gene. Germline-derived CDR1 and CDR2 are SQVTM and ANQGSEA. The CDR3 sequence is 15 residues long. CDR3 bases: TGCAGCGTTGATTTCCTGGGACAGGGTGGAAATGGCTACACCTTC. It is translated as CSVDFLGQGGNGYTF.

This chain joins TRBV9 and TRBJ1-2; D gene uncertain. The CDR3 sequence is 12 residues long. V lost 0 bases to trimming and J lost 6 bases, with 6 bases between them. CDR1 and CDR2 from the germline V gene are SGDLS and YYNGEE. As DNA, the CDR3 is TGTGCCAGCAGCGTAGACAATGATGGCTACACCTTC. Protein sequence: CASSVDNDGYTF.

This clonotype came up a few times. This chain joins TRBV2 and TRBJ1-1; the match to TRBD1 covers 8 bases. The germline V gene encodes CDR1 SNHLY and CDR2 FYNNEI. Germline trimming cut 5 bases from V and 4 bases from J; bases unmatched to any gene: 6. The CDR3 length is 14 residues. The CDR3: CASSRDRGFTEAFF. CDR3 bases: TGTGCCAGCAGTCGCGACAGGGGATTCACTGAAGCTTTCTTT.

The table lists this clonotype with a few counts. The chain joins TRBV19 to TRBJ1-5; a weak D match, TRBD1 (6 bases). The germline V and J ends were trimmed by 11 bases and 0 bases, with 17 bases remaining between them. CDR3 length: 15 amino acids. CDR1 is LNHDA and CDR2 is SQIVND in the germline V gene (reference sequence). The CDR3 region is CASQGQPDSNQPQHF. CDR3 sequence (DNA): TGTGCCTCTCAGGGGCAGCCGGATAGCAATCAGCCCCAGCATTTT. The full variable domain, completed using reference TRBV19 and TRBJ1-5, is DGGITQSPKYLFRKEGQNVTLSCEQNLNHDAMYWYRQDPGQGLRLIYYSQIVNDFQKGDIAEGYSVSREKKESFPLTVTSAQKNPTAFYLCASQGQPDSNQPQHFGDGTRLSIL.

The chain has TRBV7-2 and TRBJ1-4; D is unresolved. V lost 0 bases and J lost 3, with 14 bases in between. The CDR3 length is 17 residues. CDR1 and CDR2 from the germline V gene are SGHTA and FQGNSA. The CDR3 is CASSLARSSSANEKLFF. The CDR3 nucleotides read TGTGCCAGCAGCTTAGCGCGGTCGAGTTCGGCTAATGAAAAACTGTTTTTT.

This clonotype occurred a few times. The chain is built from TRBV11-3 and TRBJ2-5; the D is unclear. The CDR3 runs 13 residues. Per germline, CDR1 SGHNT and CDR2 YENEEA. Trimming removed 2 bases at V and 3 bases at J, with 7 bases between. The CDR3 region is CASSLRSEETQYF. CDR3 DNA: TGTGCCAGCAGCTTACGATCAGAAGAGACCCAGTACTTC.

A few counts support this clonotype. The chain combines TRBV3-1 with TRBJ2-5, with TRBD2 identical over 8 bases. After removal of 6 bases from V and 5 bases from J, the junction contained 5 bases not matched to a gene. The CDR3 has 13 amino acids. In germline, CDR1 is LGHDT, CDR2 YNNKEL (reference sequence). The DNA of the CDR3 is TGTGCCAGCAGGGCGGGAGGTCGGGAGACCCAGTACTTC. Amino acids: CASRAGGRETQYF.

The V gene is TRBV6-5, the J gene TRBJ1-2; no firm D call. Germline V gene sequence: CDR1 MNHEY, CDR2 SVGAGI. This CDR3 has 15 residues. V lost 3 bases and J 4 bases, leaving 15 bases between the germline ends. The CDR3 DNA is TGTGCCAGCAGTTATCTCGAGAGTACAATCTATGGCTACACCTTC. This encodes CASSYLESTIYGYTF.

This chain links TRBV18 with TRBJ2-1, with TRBD2 matching 11 bases. V gave up 3 bases and J gave up 5 bases; unmatched junction bases: 3. Per germline, CDR1 KGHSH and CDR2 LQKENI. CDR3 size: 15 residues. The CDR3 DNA is TGTGCCAGCTCACCCCTAGCGGGGGGAGACAATGAGCAGTTCTTC. Amino acids: CASSPLAGGDNEQFF.

The chain links TRBV6-5 to TRBJ2-3; D call uncertain. Germline assignment: CDR1 MNHEY and CDR2 SVGAGI. There are 15 residues in the CDR3. Trimming took 6 bases from V and 1 from J, leaving 14 bases between them. CDR3 coding DNA: TGTGCCAGCAGCCCGACTGTGATTCGCACAGATACGCAGTATTTT. The encoded protein is CASSPTVIRTDTQYF.

The V call is TRBV7-9, the J call TRBJ2-7; tentative D call: TRBD2 (6 bases). Trimming stripped 5 bases from V and 3 bases from J, with 20 bases between. This CDR3 region has 16 residues. Germline V lookup: CDR1 SEHNR, CDR2 FQNEAQ (reference sequence). The CDR3 is CASSPQEGIHYYEQYF. CDR3 sequence (DNA): TGTGCCAGCAGCCCCCAGGAGGGGATCCACTACTACGAGCAGTACTTC.

There are a few counts of this clonotype. The V gene is TRBV28, the J gene TRBJ1-5; D unresolved. The CDR3 loop spans 13 amino acids. Trimming left V 6 bases short and J 5 bases short, with 11 bases between. From germline, CDR1 is MDHEN and CDR2 SYDVKM. CDR3 region: CASSAEVDQPQHF. In DNA form, the CDR3 reads TGTGCCAGCAGCGCGGAAGTGGATCAGCCCCAGCATTTT.

The chain recombines TRBV7-3 with TRBJ1-1; the D gene is possibly TRBD1 (5 bases). CDR3 size: 16 residues. Trimming took 2 bases from V and 6 from J, leaving 19 bases between them. Germline CDR1 and CDR2: SGHTA and FQGTGA. The CDR3 spells CASSLAPGPAISEAFF. CDR3 in DNA: TGTGCCAGCAGCTTAGCCCCGGGGCCGGCTATATCTGAAGCTTTCTTT.

This clonotype appeared a few times. The gene calls are TRBV11-2 and TRBJ2-7; D ambiguous. The V gene's germline CDR1 is SGHAT and CDR2 FQNNGV. CDR3 size: 13 residues. V dropped 2 bases and J dropped 0 bases, with 5 bases sitting between them. CDR3 sequence: CASSLSASYEQYV. CDR3 in DNA: TGTGCCAGCAGCTTATCGGCCTCCTACGAGCAGTACGTC.

This clonotype was counted between two and nine times. The chain is built from TRBV24-1 and TRBJ2-3, with D possibly matching TRBD1 (6 bases). The CDR3 consists of 14 residues. V gave up 4 bases and J gave up 4 bases, with 11 bases separating them. CDR1 is KGHDR, CDR2 SFDVKD, per germline. CDR3 coding DNA: TGTGCCACCAGTGACCCAGGGGCCGCAGATACGCAGTATTTT. Its protein product is CATSDPGAADTQYF.

The table lists this clonotype with a few counts. The chain combines TRBV5-1 with TRBJ2-3, with D possibly being TRBD2 (5 bases). V gave up 0 bases and J gave up 2 bases, with 7 bases separating them. There are 14 residues in the CDR3. CDR1 is SGHRS and CDR2 is YFSETQ in the germline V gene. CDR3 sequence: CASSLGGFTDTQYF. The CDR3 DNA reads as TGCGCCAGCAGCTTGGGAGGGTTCACAGATACGCAGTATTTT.

This chain links TRBV4-2 with TRBJ2-2; 8 bases fit TRBD1. V shed 5 bases and J 7 bases; nucleotides not matched to a gene: 12. The length of the CDR3 is 16 residues. Germline V gives CDR1 LGHNA, CDR2 YNFKEQ. CDR3 in DNA: TGTGCCAGCAGCGCAGGGCCCCAGGGGGCTATCGGGGAGCTGTTTTTT. Translated: CASSAGPQGAIGELFF.

This CDR3 reads CASSLGAGIHEQYF. The CDR3 nucleotides are TGTGCCAGCAGCTTGGGGGCAGGCATCCACGAGCAGTACTTC. V is TRBV5-4 and J is TRBJ2-7; D is ambiguous. Germline assignment: CDR1 SGHNT and CDR2 YYREEE (reference sequence). The germline V and J ends were trimmed by 0 bases and 5 bases, with 12 bases remaining between them. The CDR3 has 14 amino acids.

This clonotype has only a few counts. V usage is TRBV4-1 and J usage is TRBJ2-3; 12 nucleotides align to TRBD2. This CDR3 comprises 17 residues. J gave up 3 bases and V 0 bases, and 4 bases lay outside the gene matches. Germline CDR1 MGHRA, CDR2 YSYEKL. CDR3 DNA sequence: TGCGCCAGCAGCCAAGACCACACTAGCGGGGGGACAGATACGCAGTATTTT. As protein: CASSQDHTSGGTDTQYF.

The gene calls are TRBV7-2 and TRBJ1-1, with a weak D call TRBD1 (5 bases). V lost 8 bases and J lost 2, with 12 bases in between. Looked up from germline, CDR1 is SGHTA and CDR2 is FQGNSA. The CDR3 length is 13 residues. DNA of the CDR3: TGTGCCAGCGCGGGGCAGGCAAACACTGAAGCTTTCTTT. This codes for CASAGQANTEAFF.

This clonotype came up a few times. This chain joins TRBV5-1 and TRBJ2-1, with D perhaps TRBD2 (5 bases). The V gene's germline CDR1 is SGHRS and CDR2 YFSETQ. This CDR3 has 17 amino acids. V lost 0 bases to trimming and J lost 7 bases, with 20 bases between them. The DNA for the CDR3 is TGCGCCAGCAGCTTGGGTTCCACCCGGGATAGAAAGAATGAGCAGTTCTTC. Translating it yields CASSLGSTRDRKNEQFF.

In this sample, this clonotype turned up many times. The chain has TRBV4-1 and TRBJ2-7; 8 positions agree with TRBD2. The CDR3 runs to 16 residues. Per germline, CDR1 MGHRA and CDR2 YSYEKL. J lost 2 bases, V lost 4 bases, and 10 bases had no gene match. CDR3 protein: CASSPESGGNAYEQYV. In nucleotides, the CDR3 is TGCGCCAGCAGCCCAGAAAGCGGGGGCAACGCCTACGAGCAGTACGTC.

This clonotype came up a few times. V and J are TRBV6-6 and TRBJ2-7; the D gene is possibly TRBD1 (6 bases). This CDR3 has 16 amino acids. V was trimmed by 4 bases and J by 4 bases, leaving 20 bases between them. Germline V gene lookup returns CDR1 MNHNY and CDR2 SVGAGI (reference sequence). CDR3 bases: TGTGCCAGCAGTTCTACCGCACCGGGACATTGGTACGAGCAGTACTTC. Its translation is CASSSTAPGHWYEQYF.